This TCR beta chain was sequenced in a study of naive and memory T cell subsets. Whole-study results and caveats: Over 90% of naive TCR sequences appeared only once after error correction, unlike memory subsets. The power law exponent of TCR abundance differed between naive and memory cells.

A note on this clonotype: Its antigen is still unknown.

Two oligonucleotides, mixed equimolar, formed the beta constant-region primer covering TRBC1 and TRBC2. An oligonucleotide with the SP2 primer and a 12-nucleotide UMI was ligated to the cDNA 3' end. TCRdb recomputed calls from the UMI-ligation and nested PCR reads with MiXCR, one row per CDR3 protein. The sample has around 40,000 distinct CDR3 sequences; 10% to 15% are singletons. CDR1 and CDR2 (germline): DFQATT, SNEGSKA (reference sequence). Unmatched junction bases numbered 12, after V lost 6 bases and J lost 5 bases. This CDR3 has 16 amino acids. Sequencing used effector memory CD4+ T cells from blood. The subset here: effector memory, CD45RA- CD27-. The chain carries TRBV20-1 and TRBJ2-5, with 13 nucleotides matching TRBD2. The source of this sequence is a human donor in good health. The CDR3 DNA is TGCAGTGCCATCCGGACTAGCGGGAGTAGGGGGGAGACCCAGTACTTC. Protein sequence: CSAIRTSGSRGETQYF.